This T cell receptor beta chain was retrieved from a study of cytotoxic CD8 clonotypes in ibrutinib-treated CLL (dated by TCRdb to 2020 to 2023). In the study overall: The cohort included roughly 15 treatment-naive and roughly 10 relapsed/refractory patients; some 18 were IGHV unmutated. On average, each sample had 255,043 productive templates and more than 75,000 productive rearrangements. Responses were partial in about 25 patients and complete in 2; after median around 66 months follow-up, about 14 stayed in remission and about twelve progressed. Of the roughly 79 people in the trial, about 27 had longitudinal samples available. Samples at response were collected after a median of about 12 months of treatment, with a range of 6 to 36 months. Every remission and progressive disease sample was obtained while ibrutinib was still being received by the patients. Cryopreserved peripheral blood mononuclear cells were obtained prior to treatment, at the time of response, and at either disease progression or sustained remission.

Study-wide findings and limitations: Public clonotypes were rare and either shrank or stayed stable during treatment, and the rise in clonality at ibrutinib response reflected expansion of private clonotypes. At baseline, clonality was higher than in age-matched healthy donors and showed a strong correlation with circulating CD8+ T-cell counts. Sampling times were not matched between patients in sustained remission and patients whose disease was progressing, and lymph node repertoires were not examined. At ibrutinib response clonality went up, during sustained remission it held steady, and at progression it dropped back toward baseline.

A MiSeq instrument was used for deep resolution sequencing, which targeted depths ranging from 1 in 1 million up to 1 in 200,000 T cells, with coverage averaging 10x for each clonotype. The immunoSEQ hsTCRB Kit was used to generate TCR beta libraries. On the authors' methods: ImmunoSEQ Data Assistant and ImmunoSEQ Analyzer were used for data analysis, and V, D and J genes were assigned according to IMGT definitions. Clonality, with values ranging from 0 to 1, was calculated as one minus the normalized Shannon entropy of productive rearrangement frequencies. Only overrepresented clonotypes making up at least 0.05% of the repertoire of each patient were included in the public clonotype analysis. Roughly 12 age-matched healthy donor repertoires from immuneACCESS were used as controls for clonality. Held by TCRdb, this immuneACCESS table contains in-frame sequences only and omits some clones. Under half of the omission traces to an unresolved V gene where checked; the cause of the rest is unknown. The V and J calls and clone size are taken from that table; D and trimming were inferred from the DNA. The sample has about 72,000 clones on record, 68% of them singletons. The ten largest clones add up to around 5.8% of the sample.

The intended sense of this specimen's time point label: more than 10 months on ibrutinib. For TCR beta library preparation, roughly 2 micrograms of genomic DNA were isolated from cryopreserved PBMCs. High-throughput TCR beta sequencing was performed on longitudinal blood samples from CLL patients receiving ibrutinib monotherapy. Patients were enrolled in a phase 2 open-label single-center ibrutinib monotherapy trial. On this clone: Its antigen target is currently unknown. It has no much larger one-base neighbor in the sample; base qualities were not kept.

The sample consisted of PBMCs, taken after 12 months of ibrutinib treatment. This TCR was sampled from a human donor with chronic lymphocytic leukemia.

The CDR3 region has the sequence CASSPYSGELFF. The sequenced DNA is TGTGCCAGCAGTCCCTACTCCGGGGAGCTGTTTTTT. The chain is made from TRBV6-5 and TRBJ2-2; confidence is insufficient to name the D gene. The CDR3, from cysteine to phenylalanine, totals 12 residues. The sequence is cut down to CDR3 DNA, 36 bases in frame from base 1. CDR1 MNHEY and CDR2 SVGAGI are derived from the germline V gene. The junction carries 7 bases between V and J, which are trimmed by 5 bases and 6 bases respectively.